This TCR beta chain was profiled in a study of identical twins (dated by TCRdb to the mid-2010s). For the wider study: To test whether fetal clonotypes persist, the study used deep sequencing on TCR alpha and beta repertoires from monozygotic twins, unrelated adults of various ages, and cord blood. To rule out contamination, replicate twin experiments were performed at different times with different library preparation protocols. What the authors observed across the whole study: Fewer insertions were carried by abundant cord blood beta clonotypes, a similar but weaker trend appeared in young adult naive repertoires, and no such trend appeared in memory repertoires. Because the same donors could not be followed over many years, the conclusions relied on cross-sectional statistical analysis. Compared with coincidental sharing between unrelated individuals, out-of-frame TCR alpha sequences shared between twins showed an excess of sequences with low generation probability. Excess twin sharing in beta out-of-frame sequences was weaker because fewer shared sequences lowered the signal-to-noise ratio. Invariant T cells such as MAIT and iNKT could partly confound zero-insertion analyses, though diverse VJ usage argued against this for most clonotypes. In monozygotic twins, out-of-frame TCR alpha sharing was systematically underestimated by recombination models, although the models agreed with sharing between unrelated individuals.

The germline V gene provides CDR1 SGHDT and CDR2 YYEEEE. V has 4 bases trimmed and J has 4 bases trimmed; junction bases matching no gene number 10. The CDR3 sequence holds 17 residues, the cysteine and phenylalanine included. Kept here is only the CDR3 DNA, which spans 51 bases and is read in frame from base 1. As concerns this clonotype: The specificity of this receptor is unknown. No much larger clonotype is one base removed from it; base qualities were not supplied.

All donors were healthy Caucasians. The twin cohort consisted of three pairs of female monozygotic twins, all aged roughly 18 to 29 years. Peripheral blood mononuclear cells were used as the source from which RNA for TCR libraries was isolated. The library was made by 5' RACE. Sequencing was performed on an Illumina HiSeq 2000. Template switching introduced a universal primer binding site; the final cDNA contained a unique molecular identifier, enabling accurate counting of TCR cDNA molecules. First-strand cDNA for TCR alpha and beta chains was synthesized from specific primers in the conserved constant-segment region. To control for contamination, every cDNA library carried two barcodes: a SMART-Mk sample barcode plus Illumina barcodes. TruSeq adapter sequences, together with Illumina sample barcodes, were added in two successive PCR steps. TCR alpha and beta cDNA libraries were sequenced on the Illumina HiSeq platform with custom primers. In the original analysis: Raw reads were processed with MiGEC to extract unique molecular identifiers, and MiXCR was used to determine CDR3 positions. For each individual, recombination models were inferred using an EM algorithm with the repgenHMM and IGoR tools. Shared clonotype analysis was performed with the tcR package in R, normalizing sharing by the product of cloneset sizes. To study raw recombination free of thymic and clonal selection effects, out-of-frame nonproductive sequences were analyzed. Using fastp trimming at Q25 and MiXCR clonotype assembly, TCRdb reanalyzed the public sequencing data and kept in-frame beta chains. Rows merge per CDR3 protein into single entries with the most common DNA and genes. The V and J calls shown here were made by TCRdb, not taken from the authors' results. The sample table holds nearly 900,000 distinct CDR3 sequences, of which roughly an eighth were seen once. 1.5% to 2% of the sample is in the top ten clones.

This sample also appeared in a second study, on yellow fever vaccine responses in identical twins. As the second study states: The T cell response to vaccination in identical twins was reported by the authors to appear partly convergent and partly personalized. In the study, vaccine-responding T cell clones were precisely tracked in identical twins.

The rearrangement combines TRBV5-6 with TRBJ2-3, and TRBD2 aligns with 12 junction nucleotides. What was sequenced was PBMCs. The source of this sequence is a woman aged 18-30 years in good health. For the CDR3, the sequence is CASSQHLTSGSADTQYF. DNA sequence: TGTGCCAGCAGCCAACACTTGACTAGCGGGAGTGCAGATACGCAGTATTTT.